This T cell receptor beta chain was observed in a study of blood T cell repertoires in COVID-19. The method was immunoSEQ multiplex PCR; TCRdb's version includes in-frame clones alone and lacks a portion of them. The sample has a few hundred thousand clones; more than 70% are singletons. The sequenced material came from peripheral blood. The clonotype was recovered from a woman between 45 and 65 years old with COVID-19, enrolled during active disease.

The CDR3 DNA is TGTGCCACCAGCCCACGGGGGGACGAGCAGTACTTC. This gives the protein CATSPRGDEQYF. V usage is TRBV24-1 and J usage is TRBJ2-7; 7 nucleotides agree with TRBD2. This CDR3 has 12 residues. Looked up from germline, CDR1 is KGHDR and CDR2 is SFDVKD. After removal of 7 bases from V and 5 bases from J, the junction contained 4 bases not matched to a gene.